Listed below are T cell receptor beta chains from one sample, sequenced in a study of cytomegalovirus exposure and HLA in healthy donors. This table comes from immunoSEQ multiplex PCR, and its TCRdb copy is limited to in-frame clones, with some not included. The table records some 170,000 clones, around nine tenths of them present only once. Sequencing was done on a sample of PBMCs. The receptor set was obtained from a man younger than 35 in good health and CMV-seropositive. CDR3s include the opening cysteine and the closing phenylalanine or tryptophan. D genes are given only for firm matches. A row's size may be missing; if present it is once, few, many or a size class.

j_call: TRBJ1-2
v_call: TRBV20-1
clone_size: .
d_call: .
cdr3_aa: CSARGPGPSTF
cdr3_nt: TGCAGTGCTAGAGGGCCAGGGCCTAGCACCTTC

j_call: TRBJ2-3
v_call: TRBV13
clone_size: once
d_call: TRBD2
cdr3_aa: CASSLGGTVAGGTDTQYF
cdr3_nt: TGTGCCAGCAGCTTAGGAGGGACTGTGGCGGGGGGCACAGATACGCAGTATTTT

j_call: TRBJ2-1
v_call: TRBV18
clone_size: .
d_call: .
cdr3_aa: CASSPMEVNEQFF
cdr3_nt: TGTGCCAGCTCACCCATGGAGGTCAATGAGCAGTTCTTC

j_call: TRBJ1-2
v_call: TRBV6-5
clone_size: few
d_call: .
cdr3_aa: CASSYGQGGGYTF
cdr3_nt: TGTGCCAGCAGTTACGGGCAGGGCGGTGGCTACACCTTC

j_call: TRBJ2-7
v_call: TRBV15
clone_size: .
d_call: TRBD1
cdr3_aa: CATSRVPTDRESYEQYF
cdr3_nt: TGTGCCACCAGCAGAGTGCCCACCGACAGGGAGTCCTACGAGCAGTACTTC

j_call: TRBJ2-7
v_call: TRBV11-2
clone_size: once
d_call: TRBD2
cdr3_aa: CASSLGTSYEQYF
cdr3_nt: TGTGCCAGCAGCTTAGGGACTAGCTACGAGCAGTACTTC

j_call: TRBJ1-4
v_call: TRBV18
clone_size: once
d_call: .
cdr3_aa: CASSPTGIRTNEKLFF
cdr3_nt: TGTGCCAGCTCACCAACGGGGATCAGGACTAATGAAAAACTGTTTTTT

j_call: TRBJ1-4
v_call: TRBV30
clone_size: once
d_call: .
cdr3_aa: CAWSVRGEKLFF
cdr3_nt: TGTGCCTGGAGTGTACGGGGGGAAAAACTGTTTTTT

j_call: TRBJ2-7
v_call: TRBV10-2
clone_size: .
d_call: TRBD1
cdr3_aa: CASRPGTGVYEQYF
cdr3_nt: TGCGCCAGCAGACCCGGGACAGGGGTCTACGAGCAGTACTTC

j_call: TRBJ1-2
v_call: TRBV29-1
clone_size: .
d_call: .
cdr3_aa: CSVSTGNYGYTF
cdr3_nt: TGCAGCGTGTCGACAGGCAACTATGGCTACACCTTC

j_call: TRBJ1-2
v_call: TRBV29-1
clone_size: .
d_call: .
cdr3_aa: CSVEAHRGINYGYTF
cdr3_nt: TGCAGCGTTGAAGCGCACCGGGGTATAAACTATGGCTACACCTTC

j_call: TRBJ2-1
v_call: TRBV2
clone_size: .
d_call: .
cdr3_aa: CASSAGPSNEQFF
cdr3_nt: TGTGCCAGCAGTGCCGGTCCCTCCAATGAGCAGTTCTTC

j_call: TRBJ2-1
v_call: TRBV4-3
clone_size: .
d_call: .
cdr3_aa: CASSQGGPPSVQFF
cdr3_nt: TGCGCCAGCAGCCAAGGCGGCCCACCTTCCGTTCAGTTCTTC

j_call: TRBJ2-7
v_call: TRBV18
clone_size: .
d_call: .
cdr3_aa: CASSSETGSYEQYF
cdr3_nt: TGTGCCAGCTCATCAGAGACAGGTTCTTACGAGCAGTACTTC

j_call: TRBJ2-7
v_call: TRBV30
clone_size: .
d_call: .
cdr3_aa: CAFRETYEQYF
cdr3_nt: TGTGCTTTCCGGGAGACCTACGAGCAGTACTTC

j_call: TRBJ1-1
v_call: TRBV5-6
clone_size: .
d_call: .
cdr3_aa: CASSLGRTDEAFF
cdr3_nt: TGTGCCAGCAGCCTGGGCCGAACTGATGAAGCTTTCTTT

j_call: TRBJ2-7
v_call: TRBV18
clone_size: .
d_call: .
cdr3_aa: CASSPGSGYEQYF
cdr3_nt: TGTGCCAGCTCACCAGGCTCCGGGTACGAGCAGTACTTC

j_call: TRBJ1-5
v_call: TRBV28
clone_size: once
d_call: .
cdr3_aa: CASSLGHQPQHF
cdr3_nt: TGTGCCAGCAGTTTAGGGCATCAGCCCCAGCATTTT

j_call: TRBJ1-2
v_call: TRBV5-4
clone_size: .
d_call: TRBD1
cdr3_aa: CASSFIQGPANYGYTF
cdr3_nt: TGTGCCAGCAGCTTTATACAGGGGCCAGCTAACTATGGCTACACCTTC

j_call: TRBJ2-1
v_call: TRBV6-1
clone_size: .
d_call: .
cdr3_aa: CASSVVGDNEQFF
cdr3_nt: TGTGCCAGCAGTGTAGTAGGGGACAATGAGCAGTTCTTC

j_call: TRBJ1-6
v_call: TRBV4-1
clone_size: few
d_call: TRBD1
cdr3_aa: CASSHAVLGTDNSPLHF
cdr3_nt: TGCGCCAGCAGCCACGCCGTCTTAGGGACAGATAATTCACCCCTCCACTTT

j_call: TRBJ1-2
v_call: TRBV5-1
clone_size: .
d_call: .
cdr3_aa: CASSLGRGFYGYTF
cdr3_nt: TGCGCCAGCAGCCTAGGACGGGGGTTTTATGGCTACACCTTC

j_call: TRBJ2-1
v_call: TRBV7-2
clone_size: .
d_call: .
cdr3_aa: CASSPQSGVNRNEQFF
cdr3_nt: TGTGCCAGCAGCCCTCAGAGTGGGGTAAACAGGAATGAGCAGTTCTTC

j_call: TRBJ2-7
v_call: TRBV29-1
clone_size: .
d_call: TRBD2
cdr3_aa: CSVETSGNSYEQYF
cdr3_nt: TGCAGCGTTGAAACTAGCGGGAACTCCTACGAGCAGTACTTC

j_call: TRBJ2-7
v_call: TRBV29-1
clone_size: .
d_call: TRBD1
cdr3_aa: CSVGDSFYEQYF
cdr3_nt: TGCAGCGTTGGGGACAGTTTCTACGAGCAGTACTTC

j_call: TRBJ1-2
v_call: TRBV19
clone_size: .
d_call: .
cdr3_aa: CASSNPGGGYGYTF
cdr3_nt: TGTGCCAGTAGTAACCCCGGGGGGGGGTATGGCTACACCTTC

j_call: TRBJ2-3
v_call: TRBV2
clone_size: .
d_call: .
cdr3_aa: CAVDGADTQYF
cdr3_nt: TGTGCCGTGGACGGGGCAGATACGCAGTATTTT

j_call: TRBJ2-2
v_call: TRBV7-7
clone_size: .
d_call: TRBD2
cdr3_aa: CASSLAGSGRITGELFF
cdr3_nt: TGTGCTAGCAGCTTAGCAGGCAGCGGGAGAATTACCGGGGAGCTGTTTTTT

j_call: TRBJ1-6
v_call: TRBV6-6
clone_size: .
d_call: .
cdr3_aa: CASSPQTSGVSSPLHF
cdr3_nt: TGTGCCAGCAGTCCCCAGACCTCAGGGGTTAGTTCACCCCTCCACTTT

j_call: TRBJ2-7
v_call: TRBV2
clone_size: .
d_call: .
cdr3_aa: CASTQTPDYYEQYF
cdr3_nt: TGTGCCAGCACCCAGACACCCGATTACTACGAGCAGTACTTC

j_call: TRBJ2-1
v_call: TRBV5-1
clone_size: .
d_call: TRBD2
cdr3_aa: CASSAAGGAYNEQFF
cdr3_nt: TGCGCCAGCAGCGCAGCGGGAGGGGCCTACAATGAGCAGTTCTTC

j_call: TRBJ2-5
v_call: TRBV6-5
clone_size: .
d_call: .
cdr3_aa: CASTDFTWGRDQYF
cdr3_nt: TGTGCCAGCACCGACTTTACATGGGGCAGGGACCAGTACTTC

j_call: TRBJ2-1
v_call: TRBV9
clone_size: .
d_call: .
cdr3_aa: CASSVETGSYNEQFF
cdr3_nt: TGTGCCAGCAGCGTAGAGACAGGCTCCTACAATGAGCAGTTCTTC

j_call: TRBJ1-1
v_call: TRBV9
clone_size: .
d_call: .
cdr3_aa: CASSAGDEAFF
cdr3_nt: TGTGCCAGCAGCGCAGGGGATGAAGCTTTCTTT

j_call: TRBJ2-5
v_call: TRBV5-1
clone_size: once
d_call: TRBD2
cdr3_aa: CASRFGSGSGETQYF
cdr3_nt: TGCGCCAGCAGGTTCGGTAGCGGGAGTGGTGAGACCCAGTACTTC

j_call: TRBJ1-1
v_call: TRBV6-6
clone_size: .
d_call: TRBD1
cdr3_aa: CASSGQDNTEAFF
cdr3_nt: TGTGCCAGCAGTGGACAGGATAACACTGAAGCTTTCTTT

j_call: TRBJ2-7
v_call: TRBV28
clone_size: .
d_call: .
cdr3_aa: CASSLFGGEQYF
cdr3_nt: TGTGCCAGCAGTTTATTCGGGGGCGAGCAGTACTTC

j_call: TRBJ2-5
v_call: TRBV5-4
clone_size: .
d_call: .
cdr3_aa: CASSPPLTGPQETQYF
cdr3_nt: TGTGCCAGCAGCCCCCCCCTGACAGGTCCCCAAGAGACCCAGTACTTC

j_call: TRBJ1-2
v_call: TRBV6-1
clone_size: .
d_call: TRBD1
cdr3_aa: CASSEGTAINYGYTF
cdr3_nt: TGTGCCAGCAGTGAGGGGACAGCAATTAACTATGGCTACACCTTC

j_call: TRBJ2-1
v_call: TRBV9
clone_size: once
d_call: TRBD2
cdr3_aa: CASSVGLAGNYNEQFF
cdr3_nt: TGTGCCAGCAGCGTAGGACTAGCGGGGAACTACAATGAGCAGTTCTTC

j_call: TRBJ2-6
v_call: TRBV14
clone_size: .
d_call: .
cdr3_aa: CASSQRGRDSGANVLTF
cdr3_nt: TGTGCCAGCAGCCAGCGGGGCAGGGACTCTGGGGCCAACGTCCTGACTTTC

j_call: TRBJ1-6
v_call: TRBV6-5
clone_size: .
d_call: TRBD1
cdr3_aa: CASSSGGTGGSPLHF
cdr3_nt: TGTGCCAGCAGTTCCGGCGGGACAGGGGGGTCACCCCTCCACTTT

j_call: TRBJ1-2
v_call: TRBV5-1
clone_size: .
d_call: TRBD1
cdr3_aa: CASTNTGTGGSSGYTF
cdr3_nt: TGCGCCAGCACTAATACCGGGACAGGGGGCTCGAGTGGCTACACCTTC

j_call: TRBJ2-3
v_call: TRBV4-2
clone_size: .
d_call: .
cdr3_aa: CASSQGIGTDTQYF
cdr3_nt: TGTGCCAGCAGCCAGGGCATTGGGACAGATACGCAGTATTTT

j_call: TRBJ2-5
v_call: TRBV19
clone_size: once
d_call: .
cdr3_aa: CASSTRLRETQYF
cdr3_nt: TGTGCCAGTAGTACACGACTCCGGGAGACCCAGTACTTC

j_call: TRBJ2-5
v_call: TRBV28
clone_size: .
d_call: .
cdr3_aa: CASMGSLPAQETQYF
cdr3_nt: TGTGCCAGCATGGGCTCCCTCCCAGCTCAAGAGACCCAGTACTTC

j_call: TRBJ1-6
v_call: TRBV7-4
clone_size: few
d_call: .
cdr3_aa: CASSPRWCYNSPLHF
cdr3_nt: TGTGCCAGCAGCCCCCGGTGGTGCTATAATTCACCCCTCCACTTT

j_call: TRBJ1-3
v_call: TRBV2
clone_size: .
d_call: .
cdr3_aa: CASSEWQGSGNTIYF
cdr3_nt: TGTGCCAGCAGTGAATGGCAGGGTAGTGGAAACACCATATATTTT

j_call: TRBJ2-5
v_call: TRBV4-3
clone_size: .
d_call: TRBD2
cdr3_aa: CASSQDHWGTSAKETQYF
cdr3_nt: TGCGCCAGCAGCCAAGACCATTGGGGGACTAGCGCGAAAGAGACCCAGTACTTC

j_call: TRBJ2-7
v_call: TRBV6-6
clone_size: once
d_call: TRBD1
cdr3_aa: CASTMTGTGVNEQYF
cdr3_nt: TGTGCCAGCACCATGACAGGGACAGGGGTCAACGAGCAGTACTTC

j_call: TRBJ1-2
v_call: TRBV9
clone_size: once
d_call: .
cdr3_aa: CASSPRTFNYGYTF
cdr3_nt: TGTGCCAGCAGCCCCCGGACATTTAACTATGGCTACACCTTC

j_call: TRBJ2-7
v_call: TRBV28
clone_size: .
d_call: TRBD2
cdr3_aa: CASSPLAGGVNEQYF
cdr3_nt: TGTGCCAGCAGTCCCCTAGCGGGAGGCGTAAACGAGCAGTACTTC

j_call: TRBJ2-2
v_call: TRBV4-2
clone_size: .
d_call: TRBD2
cdr3_aa: CASSLSAGERVGELFF
cdr3_nt: TGTGCCAGCAGCCTGTCTGCGGGGGAAAGAGTCGGGGAGCTGTTTTTT

j_call: TRBJ2-3
v_call: TRBV19
clone_size: .
d_call: TRBD1
cdr3_aa: CASSTPGQGPDTQYF
cdr3_nt: TGTGCCAGTAGCACTCCGGGACAGGGACCAGATACGCAGTATTTT

j_call: TRBJ2-5
v_call: TRBV18
clone_size: .
d_call: .
cdr3_aa: CASSPNMDNEETQYF
cdr3_nt: TGTGCCAGCTCGCCTAACATGGACAATGAAGAGACCCAGTACTTC